Following are 29 T cell receptor beta chains from one sample sequenced in a study of lung T cells in sarcoidosis with Löfgren's syndrome. TCRdb re-called the reads through MiXCR, storing one row per CDR3 protein. The table has 60,000 to 70,000 distinct CDR3 sequences, 21% seen once. Sequencing was performed on CD4+ T cells from PBMCs. The receptors were gathered from a human donor with sarcoidosis (Löfgren's syndrome or another form), or a control subject (not recorded which).

This clonotype was recorded many times. The chain uses TRBV20-1 and TRBJ2-1, with D hard to call. Germline V gives CDR1 DFQATT, CDR2 SNEGSKA (reference sequence). The CDR3 is 11 residues long. Between the trimmed V and J ends, which lost 0 bases and 15 bases, there was a span of 12 bases. In nucleotides, the CDR3 is TGCAGTGCTAGAGAGGCGAGCCGTAGGTTCTTC. This sequence encodes CSAREASRRFF.

This clonotype was counted many times. The V and J genes are TRBV4-1 and TRBJ2-4, with TRBD2 matching 8 bases. Per germline, CDR1 MGHRA and CDR2 YSYEKL. CDR3 length equals 19 residues. With 0 bases clipped from V and 0 bases from J, the junction kept 10 bases outside the gene matches. The CDR3 loop is CASSQDRGGITLAKNIQYF. CDR3 DNA sequence: TGCGCCAGCAGCCAAGATCGGGGGGGAATAACACTAGCCAAAAACATTCAGTACTTC.

This clonotype was counted at least ten times. The genes are TRBV28 and TRBJ2-3; TRBD1 matches at 8 bases. J lost 0 bases, V lost 4 bases, and 6 bases had no gene match. The CDR3 is 16 amino acids. In germline, CDR1 is MDHEN, CDR2 SYDVKM. The CDR3 loop is CASSSPGGTSTDTQYF. For the CDR3, the DNA is TGTGCCAGCAGTTCTCCAGGGGGCACGAGCACAGATACGCAGTATTTT.

By frequency in the sample, this clonotype is medium-sized. The chain joins TRBV6-1 to TRBJ1-6, with D tentatively TRBD1 (5 bases). This CDR3 spans 14 amino acids. The germline gives CDR1 MNHNS, CDR2 SASEGT. V was clipped by 5 bases and J by 9 bases, with 14 bases between them. The CDR3: CASSTQGDISPLHF. The CDR3, as DNA: TGTGCCAGCAGTACGCAGGGCGACATTTCACCCCTCCACTTT.

Ten or more counts support this clonotype. In nucleotides, the CDR3 is TGTGCCAGCAGTTTCAGGGGGCTTGGGGCCAACGTCCTGACTTTC. Residues: CASSFRGLGANVLTF. The rearrangement joins TRBV28 to TRBJ2-6, with 8 bases matching TRBD1. This CDR3 spans 15 amino acids. V was pared by 3 bases and J by 3 bases, with 1 base of the junction left unmatched. CDR1 MDHEN and CDR2 SYDVKM come from the germline V gene.

As regards this clonotype: This may come from a read error, since a much larger clone is one base off. V and J are TRBV20-1 and TRBJ2-7, with 10 bases fitting TRBD2. Germline V lookup: CDR1 DFQATT, CDR2 SNEGSKA (reference sequence). With 5 bases clipped from V and 7 bases from J, the junction kept 11 bases outside the gene matches. There are 14 residues in the CDR3. The CDR3 is CSARWASGSGEQYF. The CDR3 coding sequence is TGCAGTGCTCGATGGGCTAGCGGGAGTGGTGAGCAGTACTTC.

This clonotype turned up a few times. The J gene is TRBJ2-1, the V gene TRBV11-2, with 7 nucleotides matching TRBD2. CDR1 SGHAT and CDR2 FQNNGV come from the germline V gene. J gave up 5 bases and V 1 base, and 8 bases lay outside the gene matches. CDR3 length equals 16 residues. CDR3 DNA: TGTGCCAGCAGCTTAGCGGGCGGGACTACTAACAATGAGCAGTTCTTC. Protein product: CASSLAGGTTNNEQFF.

This clonotype is medium-sized. The chain links TRBV27 to TRBJ2-7; the D gene is possibly TRBD2 (5 bases). CDR1 is MNHEY and CDR2 is SMNVEV in the germline V gene (reference sequence). Trimming left V 6 bases short and J 5 bases short, with 14 bases between. This CDR3 comprises 13 residues. The CDR3: CASRPPGGHEQYV. In nucleotides, the CDR3 is TGTGCCAGCAGACCACCCGGCGGGCACGAGCAGTACGTC.

This clonotype showed up just a few times. It may be a read error: a sequence one base away is much more abundant. The V call is TRBV6-1, the J call TRBJ2-3; 8 bases align to TRBD2. The CDR3 is 13 amino acids. The ends lost 6 bases at V and 4 bases at J; junction bases unmatched: 3. CDR1 is MNHNS, CDR2 SASEGT, per germline. CDR3 region: CASSGGGADTQYF. CDR3 bases: TGTGCCAGCAGCGGGGGGGGCGCAGATACGCAGTATTTT.

In this sample, this clonotype is medium-sized. The chain is built from TRBV6-1 and TRBJ2-4; D remains ambiguous. The CDR3 contains 13 residues. Germline V CDR1 and CDR2: MNHNS, SASEGT. The V end was cut by 5 bases, the J end by 0 bases, with 5 bases between. The CDR3 is CASSPLAKNIQYF. CDR3 DNA: TGTGCCAGCAGTCCCCTAGCCAAAAACATTCAGTACTTC.

This clonotype was found a few times. This chain joins TRBV7-9 and TRBJ2-3, with 12 bases identical to TRBD2. The germline gives CDR1 SEHNR, CDR2 FQNEAQ (reference sequence). The CDR3 sequence is 16 residues long. V shed 5 bases and J 1 base; nucleotides not matched to a gene: 4. The CDR3 nucleotides read TGTGCCAGCAGCCTGGGACTAGCGGGCGGCACAGATACGCAGTATTTT. Its translation: CASSLGLAGGTDTQYF.

In this sample, this clonotype turned up a few times. This clone may be a read error of a much larger clone one base away. CDR3 DNA: TGTGCCAGCAGCTTTGGGACAGTCGTTTCACCCCCCCACTTT. It translates to CASSFGTVVSPPHF. The J gene is TRBJ1-6, the V gene TRBV7-2; 7 nucleotides agree with TRBD1. The CDR3 totals 14 residues. Germline V gene sequence: CDR1 SGHTA, CDR2 FQGNSA.

On this clonotype: At one boundary the junction diverges from the germline segment, which might be a read error. V gene TRBV19 combines with J gene TRBJ1-3; D is possibly TRBD1 (5 bases). This CDR3 has 14 amino acids. The germline CDR1 and CDR2 sequences are LNHDA and SQIVND (reference sequence). CDR3 region: CASTDRGDGNTIYF. The CDR3 nucleotides read TGTGCCAGTACCGATCGGGGGGACGGAAATACCATATATTTT. The entire variable domain, with the rest obtained from reference TRBV19 and TRBJ1-3, is as follows: DGGITQSPKYLFRKEGQNVTLSCEQNLNHDAMYWYRQDPGQGLRLIYYSQIVNDFQKGDIAEGYSVSREKKESFPLTVTSAQKNPTAFYLCASTDRGDGNTIYFGEGSWLTVV.

This clonotype was observed a few times. A much more abundant neighbour one base away suggests this may be a read error. The V call is TRBV20-1, the J call TRBJ1-1; D is possibly TRBD1 (5 bases). The germline V gene encodes CDR1 DFQATT and CDR2 SNEGSKA (reference sequence). This CDR3 has 14 amino acids. CDR3 amino acids: CSAGDLRGGKAAFF. The CDR3 DNA reads TGCAGTGCTGGAGATCTACGGGGGGGTAAGGCAGCTTTCTTT.

This clonotype occurred a few times. The chain couples TRBV19 to TRBJ2-6; tentative D call: TRBD2 (5 bases). Trimming took 4 bases from V and 0 from J, leaving 13 bases between them. CDR3 length: 17 residues. Germline-derived CDR1 and CDR2 are LNHDA and SQIVND (reference sequence). This CDR3 reads CASSTLDRGSGANVLTF. DNA of the CDR3: TGTGCCAGTAGTACCCTTGATCGGGGCTCTGGGGCCAACGTCCTGACTTTC.

This clonotype appeared a few times. The J gene is TRBJ2-3, the V gene TRBV12-3 or TRBV12-4; D unresolved. V was shortened by 1 base and J by 5 bases, with 13 bases between the two germline ends. The CDR3 has 15 amino acids. In nucleotides, the CDR3 is TGTGCCAGCAGTTTAGGTCCGGAAAATAGAGATACGCAGTATTTT. Its protein is CASSLGPENRDTQYF.

As concerns this clonotype: Being one base from a much bigger clone, this may be a read error. V and J are TRBV7-2 and TRBJ2-3; D gene unclear. Germline V gene data show CDR1 as SGHTA and CDR2 as FQGNSA. CDR3 length: 17 amino acids. Trimming pared 1 base from V and 0 bases from J, leaving 14 bases between. CDR3 loop: CASSLVAGTTSTDTQYF. For the CDR3, the DNA is TGTGCCAGCAGCTTAGTAGCCGGAACCACTAGCACAGATACGCAGTATTTT.

This clonotype was recorded many times. V gene TRBV7-3 combines with J gene TRBJ2-5, with 9 nucleotides matching TRBD1. The V gene end was trimmed by 0 bases and the J gene end by 4 bases; junction bases not matched to a gene: 0. Per germline, CDR1 SGHTA and CDR2 FQGTGA. The CDR3 is 14 residues long. This CDR3 reads CASSLTGQGETQYF. The CDR3 DNA reads TGTGCCAGCAGCTTAACGGGACAGGGAGAGACCCAGTACTTC. Full variable domain (remainder filled in from reference TRBV7-3 and TRBJ2-5): GAGVSQTPSNKVTEKGKYVELRCDPISGHTALYWYRQSLGQGPEFLIYFQGTGAADDSGLPNDRFFAVRPEGSVSTLKIQRTERGDSAVYLCASSLTGQGETQYFGPGTRLLVL.

This clonotype was seen a few times. This chain uses TRBV19 with TRBJ2-5; TRBD2 agrees at 9 bases. Germline lookup yields CDR1 LNHDA and CDR2 SQIVND (reference sequence). V shed 3 bases and J 2 bases; nucleotides not matched to a gene: 7. This CDR3 is 16 amino acids long. CDR3 sequence: CASSMMGLAGQETQYF. The CDR3 DNA follows: TGTGCCAGTAGTATGATGGGACTAGCTGGGCAAGAGACCCAGTACTTC. The full variable domain, in which reference TRBV19 and TRBJ2-5 provide the parts outside the CDR3, is DGGITQSPKYLFRKEGQNVTLSCEQNLNHDAMYWYRQDPGQGLRLIYYSQIVNDFQKGDIAEGYSVSREKKESFPLTVTSAQKNPTAFYLCASSMMGLAGQETQYFGPGTRLLVL.

This clonotype occurred many times. The chain joins TRBV19 to TRBJ2-3; the D is unclear. Deletions cut 6 bases from V and 6 bases from J, with 13 bases between. CDR1 is LNHDA, CDR2 SQIVND, per germline (reference sequence). CDR3 length: 13 amino acids. CDR3 sequence reads: CASSPGYRDTQYF. The DNA of the CDR3 is TGTGCCAGTAGCCCGGGCTACCGCGATACGCAGTATTTT.

The chain employs TRBV12-3 or TRBV12-4 and TRBJ2-5; D is unclear. The CDR3 sequence is 12 residues long. The ends were cut back, 7 bases at V and 4 bases at J, with 10 bases in the middle. The CDR3 spells CASTSPPETQYF. The CDR3 DNA reads as TGTGCCAGCACCTCCCCTCCAGAGACCCAGTACTTC.

This clonotype appeared many times. The rearrangement joins TRBV7-9 to TRBJ2-7; 8 bases match TRBD1. The CDR3 sequence is 15 residues long. V lost 5 bases, J lost 5 bases, and 11 bases stayed unmatched. The germline V gene has CDR1 SEHNR and CDR2 FQNEAQ (reference sequence). This chain's CDR3 is CASSPLGTGGNEQYV. CDR3 nucleotide sequence: TGTGCCAGCAGCCCACTCGGGACAGGAGGCAACGAGCAGTACGTC.

This clonotype has a handful of counts. The rearrangement links TRBV5-4 to TRBJ2-3; D is ambiguous. This CDR3 is built from 13 residues. V shed 5 bases and J shed 4 bases, with 11 bases lying between them. CDR1 is SGHNT, CDR2 YYREEE, per germline (reference sequence). CDR3 amino acids: CASSAVGPDTQYF. Here the CDR3 DNA reads TGTGCCAGCAGTGCCGTTGGGCCAGATACGCAGTATTTT.

This clonotype was counted between two and nine times. V is TRBV5-1 and J is TRBJ2-5, with a tentative D call TRBD1 (5 bases). The V end was cut by 0 bases, the J end by 4 bases, with 10 bases between. The germline V gene has CDR1 SGHRS and CDR2 YFSETQ. The CDR3 length is 14 residues. The CDR3 coding sequence is TGCGCCAGCAGCTTGGGGCAGGGTATAGAGACCCAGTACTTC. Its translation is CASSLGQGIETQYF.

This clonotype was recorded many times. V is TRBV2 and J is TRBJ1-2, with D tentatively TRBD1 (5 bases). From germline, CDR1 is SNHLY and CDR2 FYNNEI. The CDR3 spans 13 residues. V lost 2 bases and J lost 2, with 6 bases in between. The CDR3 nucleotides are TGTGCCAGCAGTGAAAACAGGAACTATGGCTACACCTTC. Protein sequence: CASSENRNYGYTF. The entire variable domain, with the rest obtained from reference TRBV2 and TRBJ1-2, is as follows: EPEVTQTPSHQVTQMGQEVILRCVPISNHLYFYWYRQILGQKVEFLVSFYNNEISEKSEIFDDQFSVERPDGSNFTLKIRSTKLEDSAMYFCASSENRNYGYTFGSGTRLTVV.

The rearrangement joins TRBV5-6 to TRBJ2-2; 10 bases agree with TRBD1. The CDR3 totals 15 residues. With V trimmed by 4 bases and J by 7 bases, 7 bases remained unmatched. Germline-derived CDR1 and CDR2 are SGHDT and YYEEEE. CDR3 coding DNA: TGTGCCAGCAGCCGGGACAGGGGCGTCGGCGGGGAGCTGTTTTTT. Protein: CASSRDRGVGGELFF.

This clonotype was counted many times. The rearrangement uses TRBV28 and TRBJ2-3, with no clear D. The CDR3 is 14 residues long. V was shortened by 7 bases and J by 4 bases, with 15 bases between the two germline ends. Germline CDR1 and CDR2: MDHEN and SYDVKM. The CDR3 region has the DNA TGTGCCAGCAAGTCTGATAGGGTGCCAGATACGCAGTATTTT. Translating it yields CASKSDRVPDTQYF.

The chain joins TRBV7-8 to TRBJ1-1; D is unresolved. The CDR3 runs 13 residues. Germline V gives CDR1 SGHVS, CDR2 FQNEAQ. The V gene lost 4 bases and the J gene lost 4 bases, with 10 bases spanning the gap. CDR3 region: CASSYFVGTEAFF. Here the CDR3 DNA reads TGTGCCAGCAGCTATTTTGTGGGCACTGAAGCTTTCTTT.

This clonotype was counted many times. The chain joins TRBV20-1 to TRBJ1-6; weak D call: TRBD1 (5 bases). V was trimmed by 5 bases and J by 5 bases, leaving 13 bases between them. CDR1 is DFQATT, CDR2 SNEGSKA, per germline (reference sequence). The CDR3 has 14 amino acids. The CDR3 region is CSAHEGRNNSPLHF. The DNA for the CDR3 is TGCAGTGCTCACGAGGGACGTAATAATTCACCCCTCCACTTT.